This T cell receptor (beta chain) is drawn from a study of human T cells and chemical hapten exposure (dated by TCRdb to about 2021). With respect to the entire study: For sensitization, 2% DPC in acetone was applied to a roughly 2 cm by roughly 2 cm area of upper inner arm skin. Weekly therapeutic DPC doses were additionally applied to the scalp of patients throughout the roughly 26-week study period. Patch tests used Finn chambers with 0.01% DPC on the upper back, scored after 6 days by International Contact Dermatitis Research Group standards. Alopecia areata with under or over 50% scalp involvement, alopecia totalis and alopecia universalis were represented in the patient cohort, which was mostly female. Libraries were pooled for sequencing, and per-sample TCR yields varied mainly because of small differences in library volumes within the pool. This study followed changes in the peripheral blood TCR repertoire in vivo during primary and secondary sensitization of alopecia patients to the hapten diphenylcyclopropenone (DPC). Blood was sampled from patients pre-sensitization (week 0) and at 2, 6 and about 24 weeks after DPC sensitization. For TCR sequencing, blood came from 25 to 35 alopecia patients at anywhere from one to four time points (pre-sensitization, 2, 6 and 24 weeks).

A note on this clonotype: Its binding antigen is unknown. Base qualities are not provided; no much larger clone lies one nucleotide away.

Measured from the cysteine to the phenylalanine, the CDR3 is 16 residues long. This entry keeps only the CDR3 DNA: 48 bases, framed from base 1. Between the V and J ends, shortened by 3 bases and 14 bases respectively, the junction contains 23 bases. From the germline V gene, CDR1 is SNHLY and CDR2 is FYNNEI. Sample time point, as interpreted from the label and publication: patch test 3, about 24 weeks after DPC sensitization. Read against the paper, the sample's treatment or condition label means: therapeutic diphenylcyclopropenone sensitization with weekly scalp DPC. Blood at each patch-test visit was drawn before the patch test was applied. Patients were considered eligible if aged 18 to 70, diagnosed with alopecia and deemed suitable for DPC therapy, and patients were excluded if pregnant. Total RNA was extracted from unfractionated whole blood that had been collected in Tempus Blood RNA tubes.

Library creation used RACE. Reads for this sample came from a NextSeq 500. During library preparation, unique molecular identifiers were attached to individual cDNA molecules so that TCRs could be counted in a quantitative, reproducible way. Each blood RNA sample was used to sequence both TCR alpha and TCR beta chains. Regarding the original processing steps: The median number of TCRs per sample was roughly 98,000, ranging from about 20,000 to 750,000. The Decombinator software suite was used to annotate V, J and CDR3 in the TCR reads. To make PS versus PT1 abundance plots, every sample was subsampled to the same number of TCRs (28,000). TCRs were defined as expanded if absent before sensitization and observed at least eight times at the 2-week time point. The public reads were quality trimmed at Q25 with fastp and then assembled into clones with MiXCR by TCRdb, keeping productive beta chains. Each record represents a unique CDR3 protein, reported with the most common genes and DNA among its rows. It is TCRdb's table, rather than the study itself, that gives the V and J calls and clone size. For this sample the table gives roughly 60,000 distinct CDR3 sequences, of which 9.5% to 15% were detected only once. The top ten clonotypes cover 2.4% of the sample.

Study-wide conclusions, independent of this receptor: A positive correlation was found between the number of PT1 expanded TCRs and patch test score, with significance reached at thresholds 8, 16 and 32 but not 4. Significantly more large CDR3 similarity clusters were formed by expanded TCRs than by pre-sensitization or healthy control sets, consistent with antigen-driven responses. After repeated subsampling, the strength of the expansion versus patch-test correlation and the threshold at which it became significant changed. The number of TCRs above 1 in 1000 frequency did not change with DPC sensitization; there was no evidence of global repertoire structure alterations. Because every patient had alopecia, a presumed autoimmune disease, the patients' immune response might differ from that of healthy individuals.

This specimen was whole blood, taken in connection with sensitization to the hapten diphenylcyclopropenone (DPC). The sequence links TRBV2 to TRBJ1-6; TRBD1 is a possible D gene, resting on 5 matching bases. The TCR originated in a man aged 30 to 45 with alopecia areata. Some clones in this sample may be carry-over from other donors' samples. The DNA sequence reads TGTGCCAGCAGTGAGAGTTTGGGCCCGCTCGTGGGGGCCCTCCACTTT. The translation is CASSESLGPLVGALHF.